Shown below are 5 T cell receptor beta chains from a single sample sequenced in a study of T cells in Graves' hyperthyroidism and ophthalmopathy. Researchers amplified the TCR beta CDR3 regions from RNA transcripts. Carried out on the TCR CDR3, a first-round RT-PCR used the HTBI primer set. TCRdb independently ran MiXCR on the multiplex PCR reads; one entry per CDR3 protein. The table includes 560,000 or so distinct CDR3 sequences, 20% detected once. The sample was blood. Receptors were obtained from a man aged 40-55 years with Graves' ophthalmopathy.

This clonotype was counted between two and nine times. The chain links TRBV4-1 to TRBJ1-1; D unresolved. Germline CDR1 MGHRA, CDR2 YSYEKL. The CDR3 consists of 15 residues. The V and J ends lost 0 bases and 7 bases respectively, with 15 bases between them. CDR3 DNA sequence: TGCGCCAGCAGCCAAGAAGACCGGACCCCATTTGAAGCTTTCTTT. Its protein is CASSQEDRTPFEAFF.

CDR3 loop: CASSGREGLNYGYTF. In nucleotides, the CDR3 is TGTGCCAGCAGCGGCAGGGAGGGTTTGAACTATGGCTACACCTTC. This chain joins TRBV2 and TRBJ1-2, with a tentative D call TRBD1 (5 bases). The germline V gene encodes CDR1 SNHLY and CDR2 FYNNEI. This CDR3 is built from 15 residues. Trimming took off 6 bases at V and 2 bases at J, with 16 bases between the two ends.

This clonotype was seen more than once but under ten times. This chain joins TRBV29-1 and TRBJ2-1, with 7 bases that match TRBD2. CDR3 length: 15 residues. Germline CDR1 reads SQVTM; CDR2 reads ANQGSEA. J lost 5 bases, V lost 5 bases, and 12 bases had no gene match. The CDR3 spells CSVTRLAVPHNEQFF. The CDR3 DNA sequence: TGCAGCGTTACCCGACTAGCAGTTCCCCACAATGAGCAGTTCTTC.

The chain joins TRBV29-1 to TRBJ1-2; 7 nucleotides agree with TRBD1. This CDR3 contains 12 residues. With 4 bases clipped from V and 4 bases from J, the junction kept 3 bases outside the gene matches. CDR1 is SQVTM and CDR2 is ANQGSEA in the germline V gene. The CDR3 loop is CSVATGSYGYTF. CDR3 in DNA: TGCAGCGTTGCGACAGGGTCCTATGGCTACACCTTC. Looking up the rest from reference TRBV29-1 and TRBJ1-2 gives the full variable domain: SAVISQKPSRDICQRGTSLTIQCQVDSQVTMMFWYRQQPGQSLTLIATANQGSEATYESGFVIDKFPISRPNLTFSTLTVSNMSPEDSSIYLCSVATGSYGYTFGSGTRLTVV.

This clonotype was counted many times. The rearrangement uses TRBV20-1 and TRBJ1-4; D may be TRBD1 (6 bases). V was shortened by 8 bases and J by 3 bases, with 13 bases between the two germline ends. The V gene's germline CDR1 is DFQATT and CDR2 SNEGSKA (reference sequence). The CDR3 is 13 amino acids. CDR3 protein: CSCRGPANEKLFF. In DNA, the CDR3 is TGCAGTTGCCGGGGGCCAGCTAATGAAAAACTGTTTTTT.